This T cell receptor (beta chain) is drawn from a study of T cells in Graves' hyperthyroidism and ophthalmopathy (dated by TCRdb to between 2017 and 2020). As for the study more broadly: Peripheral blood was collected at initial diagnosis, before any treatment. A discovery cohort of approximately 100 patients, about 43 with Graves' ophthalmopathy and 55 to 60 with stable Graves' hyperthyroidism, was used to find distinguishing TCR V-J signatures. Prospective prediction of ophthalmopathy was tested in an independent validation cohort of fewer than 20 hyperthyroidism patients and roughly 16 patients who later progressed to ophthalmopathy. The approximately 100 discovery patients were divided at random into training and test sets in a 7:3 ratio. In more than 5 Graves' hyperthyroidism patients, the study also compared T-cell repertoires from thyroid tissue with T-cell repertoires from blood. Once sampling was done, hyperthyroidism patients were given methimazole at a starting dose of 30 mg daily, whereas ophthalmopathy patients were given high-dose intravenous methylprednisolone. According to the paper, TCR Vbeta CDR3 sequencing was carried out on some 140 peripheral blood samples, which came from approximately 41 ophthalmopathy, fewer than 80 hyperthyroidism and about 17 progressor patients.

The germline V gene (reference sequence) provides CDR1 SEHNR and CDR2 FQNEAQ. V drops 5 bases and J drops 6 bases, leaving 9 bases in between. Spanning cysteine to phenylalanine, the CDR3 consists of 12 amino acids. Just CDR3 DNA is preserved here, 36 bases in frame from base 1. TCR beta CDR3 regions were amplified from RNA transcripts. The TCR CDR3 was subjected to a first round of RT-PCR using the HTBI primer set and the Qiagen OneStep RT-PCR kit. Libraries were constructed in a second round of multiplex PCR, after which size selection and purification were performed. Paired-end sequencing of the libraries was performed with 100 bp reads on an Illumina HiSeq2000. In the original analysis: SOAPnuke was used to process the raw data, throwing out any read that contained adapters or uncalled bases, had a mean Phred below 15, or lacked an exact constant-primer or identifier match. High-quality paired reads were merged using COPE v1.2.5, and each unique nucleotide sequence was defined as a clonotype. Clonotypes were aligned to IMGT TRBV, TRBD and TRBJ reference segments using MiTCR v1.1. The analysis included only V-J combinations with a frequency above 0.0001, which together covered about 99% of the repertoires. A TCS score was defined as the ratio between F50 (clonal expansion) and ExV (chaos), using BLOSUM62-based TCRdist between CDR3 peptides within each V-J. Welch's t-statistics and random forest reduced roughly 530 V-J features to 10 to 15, which were used in a naive Bayes classifier (R e1071). TCRdb reprocessing: public reads trimmed at Q25 with fastp, clones called with MiXCR, in-frame beta chains kept. Duplicate CDR3 protein sequences are folded into a single record with the most common DNA and genes. These V and J calls derive from TCRdb rather than the authors' analysis. The sample data list 150,000 to 200,000 distinct CDR3 sequences, and about a tenth of these were observed just once. The top ten hold roughly 23% of the sample.

The study at large found these results: A 13 V-J signature model separated ophthalmopathy from stable hyperthyroidism, with approximately 87% sensitivity and 81.08% specificity in cross-validation and 80%/75% in testing. Blood samples also contained most of the expanded thyroid clonotypes (frequency above 0.001), which suggests that blood repertoires may reflect thyroid immune responses. In validation, progression to ophthalmopathy was predicted by the model with nearly 71% sensitivity and 72% to 80% specificity, a median of approximately 6.5 months before onset. Sample size was not statistically predetermined, and blinding of investigators to group allocation was not performed.

The hyperthyroidism patients were between 18 and 65 years old and newly diagnosed, with a disease duration of less than 2 months. The study excluded patients with uncontrolled infections, other autoimmune diseases, pregnancy or lactation. Diagnoses were based on clinical symptoms, serum thyroxine and TRAb, thyroid ultrasound and orbital computed tomography. For progressor patients, blood was drawn at the first diagnosis of hyperthyroidism, before any ophthalmopathy symptoms had appeared. PBMCs were separated from under 12 ml of fresh peripheral blood using Ficoll-Paque density gradient centrifugation. Progressor patients were defined as those initially diagnosed with Graves' hyperthyroidism in whom ophthalmopathy developed during follow-up. Total RNA was extracted using Trizol reagent, and RNA quality was assessed on an Agilent 2100 Bioanalyzer. The table lists this clonotype with many counts. Its antigen has not been determined. The sample holds no much larger clone one base away, and base qualities are not on file.

The origin of this receptor is a woman under 30 with Graves' hyperthyroidism that later progressed to Graves' ophthalmopathy. The specimen sequenced was blood. The chain is encoded by TRBV7-9 joined to TRBJ2-3; the D gene identity is not certain. The nucleotides are TGTGCCAGCAGCATCGAGGTGGATACGCAGTATTTT. This yields the protein CASSIEVDTQYF.